Each of the 20 T cell receptor beta chains below was sequenced from the same sample in a study of blood T cell repertoires in COVID-19. This table comes from immunoSEQ multiplex PCR, and its TCRdb copy is limited to in-frame clones, with some not included. The sample has 250,000 or so clones; about nine tenths are singletons. Sequencing input: PBMCs or T cells enriched from blood (not recorded which). The receptor source for this set is a woman between 18 and 29 years old who had recovered from COVID-19.

The chain uses TRBV11-3 and TRBJ2-1; the match to TRBD1 covers 8 bases. CDR3 length: 15 amino acids. Germline CDR1 is SGHNT and CDR2 is YENEEA. Losses at the gene ends were 3 bases for V and 3 bases for J; bases not matched to a gene: 4. CDR3 protein: CASSLRTGIYNEQFF. CDR3 coding DNA: TGTGCCAGCAGCTTGAGGACAGGGATCTACAATGAGCAGTTCTTC.

The rearrangement joins TRBV18 to TRBJ1-1; TRBD1 might be the D (5 bases). V was cut by 2 bases and J by 1 base, with 14 bases left in between. CDR1 is KGHSH and CDR2 is LQKENI in the germline V gene. The length of the CDR3 is 16 residues. CDR3 in amino acids: CASSPFSGATNTEAFF. The DNA of the CDR3 is TGTGCCAGCTCACCATTCAGCGGGGCCACGAACACTGAAGCTTTCTTT.

This rearrangement joins TRBV2 to TRBJ1-1; D is uncertain. Germline values: CDR1 SNHLY, CDR2 FYNNEI. Trimming pared 1 base from V and 1 base from J, leaving 7 bases between. This CDR3 comprises 14 residues. CDR3 amino acids: CASSEVGGNTEAFF. DNA for the CDR3: TGTGCCAGCAGTGAAGTGGGAGGGAACACTGAAGCTTTCTTT.

This clone was seen just once. J is TRBJ2-7 and V is TRBV11-2, with D possibly matching TRBD1 (6 bases). Trimming left V 4 bases short and J 5 bases short, with 9 bases between. Germline V lookup: CDR1 SGHAT, CDR2 FQNNGV. The CDR3 is 12 residues long. The CDR3 region has the DNA TGTGCCAGCAGCTCGTGGACAGACGAGCAGTACTTC. It is translated as CASSSWTDEQYF. Based on the CDR3 plus reference TRBV11-2 and TRBJ2-7, the full variable domain is EAGVAQSPRYKIIEKRQSVAFWCNPISGHATLYWYQQILGQGPKLLIQFQNNGVVDDSQLPKDRFSAERLKGVDSTLKIQPAKLEDSAVYLCASSSWTDEQYFGPGTRLTVT.

This clone was found once. The chain links TRBV3-1 (or the pseudogene TRBV3-2) to TRBJ2-2, with D perhaps matching TRBD2 (6 bases). The germline CDR1 and CDR2 sequences are LGHDT and YNNKEL (reference sequence). This CDR3 has 18 residues. V gave up 0 bases and J gave up 2 bases, with 16 bases separating them. Here the CDR3 DNA reads TGTGCCAGCAGCCAAGATCGCCTAGCGCCATTCAACACCGGGGAGCTGTTTTTT. The encoded protein is CASSQDRLAPFNTGELFF.

The chain is built from TRBV6-5 and TRBJ1-4; D is undetermined. Germline CDR1 and CDR2: MNHEY and SVGAGI. With 7 bases removed from V and 3 bases from J, the gap between germline ends came to 15 bases. This CDR3 contains 15 residues. CDR3 DNA: TGTGCCAGCATTTCCAGATTGCAGGCTAATGAAAAACTGTTTTTT. It translates to CASISRLQANEKLFF.

V is TRBV4-1 and J is TRBJ2-5; TRBD2 matches at 7 bases. The junction had 4 bases not matched to a gene; V was cut back by 2 bases and J by 4 bases. There are 14 residues in the CDR3. In germline, CDR1 is MGHRA, CDR2 YSYEKL. CDR3 in amino acids: CASSQRTSAETQYF. The CDR3 region has the DNA TGCGCCAGCAGCCAACGTACTAGCGCAGAGACCCAGTACTTC.

This chain connects TRBV6-4 to TRBJ1-5, with D uncertain. This CDR3 spans 10 amino acids. With 10 bases removed from V and 4 bases from J, the gap between germline ends came to 5 bases. CDR1 is MRHNA, CDR2 SNTAGT, per germline. CDR3 sequence reads: CATLNQPQHF. In nucleotides, the CDR3 is TGTGCCACCCTTAATCAGCCCCAGCATTTT.

This clone has only one observation. The rearrangement links TRBV5-1 to TRBJ1-1, with TRBD1 identical over 7 bases. Germline-derived CDR1 and CDR2 are SGHRS and YFSETQ. Unmatched junction bases numbered 6, after V lost 3 bases and J lost 4 bases. The CDR3 spans 14 residues. The CDR3 protein is CASSWSRDSTEAFF. CDR3 in DNA: TGCGCCAGCAGCTGGAGCCGGGACAGCACTGAAGCTTTCTTT.

The chain recombines TRBV7-2 with TRBJ2-3; possibly TRBD2 for D (6 bases). Trimming shortened V by 0 bases and J by 0 bases, and 10 bases separated the two germline ends. CDR1 SGHTA and CDR2 FQGNSA come from the germline V gene. The CDR3 is 16 amino acids. This CDR3 is CASSLAGDWSTDTQYF. The CDR3 nucleotides read TGTGCCAGCAGCTTAGCAGGGGACTGGAGCACAGATACGCAGTATTTT.

The chain carries TRBV30 and TRBJ1-5; perhaps TRBD1 as D (5 bases). The CDR3 spans 15 residues. V shed 2 bases and J shed 1 base, with 12 bases lying between them. Per the germline V gene, CDR1 is GTSNPN and CDR2 is SVGIG (reference sequence). DNA of the CDR3: TGTGCCTGGAGTCCGGGACTGTCCAGCAATCAGCCCCAGCATTTT. It is translated as CAWSPGLSSNQPQHF.

Only one count was recorded for this clone. This chain links TRBV6-5 with TRBJ1-5, with D maybe TRBD1 (5 bases). Germline V gene sequence: CDR1 MNHEY, CDR2 SVGAGI. V was shortened by 6 bases and J by 2 bases, with 8 bases between the two germline ends. CDR3 length: 13 amino acids. CDR3 nucleotide sequence: TGTGCCAGCAGCGGGACTCGCAATCAGCCCCAGCATTTT. It encodes CASSGTRNQPQHF.

V gene TRBV19 combines with J gene TRBJ1-5; D gene ambiguous. The V end was cut by 10 bases, the J end by 0 bases, with 7 bases between. Germline V gene sequence: CDR1 LNHDA, CDR2 SQIVND (reference sequence). The CDR3 has 12 residues. CDR3 coding DNA: TGTGCCACCTCGGGTAGCAATCAGCCCCAGCATTTT. This translates into CATSGSNQPQHF.

V gene TRBV9 combines with J gene TRBJ2-1, with TRBD2 matching 8 bases. The CDR3 has 17 residues. Germline loops: CDR1 SGDLS, CDR2 YYNGEE. Trimming at V came to 1 base and at J to 4 bases, leaving 10 bases not matched to a gene. The DNA for the CDR3 is TGTGCCAGCAGCGTAAATGAGCAGGGACTAGGTTACAATGAGCAGTTCTTC. The encoded protein is CASSVNEQGLGYNEQFF.

The chain carries TRBV6-5 and TRBJ1-6, with TRBD1 identical over 7 bases. Germline trimming cut 8 bases from V and 9 bases from J; bases unmatched to any gene: 10. This CDR3 has 14 residues. Germline lookup yields CDR1 MNHEY and CDR2 SVGAGI. Written as DNA, the CDR3 is TGTGCCAGCGCCGGTGCAGGGGGTCTTTCACCCCTCCACTTT. Residues: CASAGAGGLSPLHF.

The chain uses TRBV28 and TRBJ2-3; 12 bases line up with TRBD2. The trim removed 5 bases at V and 3 bases at J, leaving 12 bases unmatched. This CDR3 contains 18 residues. Germline V gene data show CDR1 as MDHEN and CDR2 as SYDVKM. CDR3 coding DNA: TGTGCCAGCAGTCCATACTCTAGCGGGAGGGCCGGAACAGATACGCAGTATTTT. It specifies CASSPYSSGRAGTDTQYF.

The V gene is TRBV10-3, the J gene TRBJ2-7; D possibly corresponds to TRBD1 (6 bases). Trimming pared 4 bases from V and 3 bases from J, leaving 19 bases between. The V gene's germline CDR1 is ENHRY and CDR2 SYGVKD. The length of the CDR3 is 16 residues. CDR3 loop: CAISGRRAGAVYEQYF. CDR3 sequence (DNA): TGTGCCATCAGTGGACGTCGAGCAGGGGCTGTCTACGAGCAGTACTTC.

This chain links TRBV5-1 with TRBJ2-5, with D possibly being TRBD2 (7 bases). This CDR3 comprises 19 residues. CDR1 SGHRS and CDR2 YFSETQ come from the germline V gene. V was cut by 0 bases and J by 4 bases, with 25 bases left in between. CDR3 sequence reads: CASSLDPRGAGPRAETQYF. The CDR3 DNA sequence: TGCGCCAGCAGCTTGGACCCCCGGGGGGCAGGGCCTCGGGCAGAGACCCAGTACTTC.

V is TRBV25-1 and J is TRBJ2-1; 9 nucleotides line up with TRBD2. Germline V gene lookup returns CDR1 MGHDK and CDR2 SYGVNS. CDR3 length equals 16 residues. Trimming took 7 bases from V and 2 from J; bases not matched to a gene: 9. The CDR3 DNA is TGTGCCAGCAAACGAGGGGCGGGGGGGCCCTACAATGAGCAGTTCTTC. Its protein is CASKRGAGGPYNEQFF. The whole variable domain, remainder taken from reference TRBV25-1 and TRBJ2-1, is EADIYQTPRYLVIGTGKKITLECSQTMGHDKMYWYQQDPGMELHLIHYSYGVNSTEKGDLSSESTVSRIRTEHFPLTLESARPSHTSQYLCASKRGAGGPYNEQFFGPGTRLTVL.

The V and J genes are TRBV7-8 and TRBJ2-6, with TRBD1 as a possible D gene (5 bases). The germline V and J ends were trimmed by 2 bases and 2 bases, with 7 bases remaining between them. This CDR3 has 15 residues. The germline V gene encodes CDR1 SGHVS and CDR2 FQNEAQ. The DNA of the CDR3 is TGTGCCAGCAGCTTACAAGGGGCTGGGGCCAACGTCCTGACTTTC. Translating it yields CASSLQGAGANVLTF.